This T cell receptor beta chain derives from a study of shared T cell receptors in the human thymus. The table came from immunoSEQ multiplex PCR; TCRdb's copy has only in-frame clones and leaves some out. The sample has about 660,000 clones, more than 75% seen once; the top ten hold 0.008% to 0.011%. V lost 5 bases, J lost 2 bases, and 5 bases stayed unmatched. This CDR3 is built from 15 residues. CDR1 is LNHDA and CDR2 is SQIVND in the germline V gene (reference sequence). These same data were also listed under a study on human thymus T cells. That publication notes: Usage of V and J genes appeared biased in thymic and blood repertoires.

This clonotype originated in a boy under two years old with a congenital heart defect. The V gene is TRBV19, the J gene TRBJ2-1, with TRBD2 matching 8 bases. Input material: thymocytes. The CDR3 nucleotides are TGTGCCAGTAGTTCGCTAGCGGGCCCCTACAATGAGCAGTTCTTC. Amino acid sequence: CASSSLAGPYNEQFF.